These 3 T cell receptor beta chains originate from one sample sequenced in a study of blood T cell repertoires in COVID-19. Using immunoSEQ multiplex PCR, the repertoire was profiled, and TCRdb retains in-frame clones only, with some absent. The data show about 190,000 clones, almost 85% seen once. Sequenced input: peripheral blood. Receptors were obtained from a woman aged 70-85 years with active or convalescent COVID-19.

This sequence joins TRBV4-1 and TRBJ2-2, with a weak D call TRBD1 (6 bases). V gave up 2 bases and J gave up 3 bases, with 10 bases separating them. This CDR3 spans 15 amino acids. Germline CDR1 MGHRA, CDR2 YSYEKL. DNA of the CDR3: TGCGCCAGCAGCCAAACTACAGGGTACACCGGGGAGCTGTTTTTT. Translation gives CASSQTTGYTGELFF.

This chain joins TRBV12-3 or TRBV12-4 and TRBJ2-7; TRBD1 is a possible D gene (5 bases). Trimming shortened V by 8 bases and J by 3 bases, and 11 bases separated the two germline ends. This CDR3 has 12 residues. This CDR3 reads CASRQGHYEQYF. In DNA, the CDR3 is TGTGCCAGCCGTCAGGGCCACTACGAGCAGTACTTC.

V and J are TRBV25-1 and TRBJ1-6; D possibly corresponds to TRBD1 (5 bases). CDR3 length: 14 residues. Germline loops: CDR1 MGHDK, CDR2 SYGVNS. V was clipped by 5 bases and J by 6 bases, with 11 bases between them. The CDR3 sequence is CASSPQGFNSPLHF. The CDR3 DNA reads as TGTGCCAGCAGTCCCCAGGGTTTTAATTCACCCCTCCACTTT.